Presented here are 16 T cell receptor beta chains from one specimen sequenced in a study of T-cell memory formation after mild COVID-19. Each CDR3 protein gets one entry after TCRdb re-called the 5' RACE reads with MiXCR. The data contain 300,000 to 400,000 distinct CDR3 sequences, 10% to 15% of them singletons. The sample taken for sequencing was PBMCs or a T cell subset sorted from them (not recorded which). The receptors originated from a man aged 18 to 29 who had mild COVID-19 (a few samples of this study predate the infection). Cell type and time point are not known.

This clonotype was recorded a few times. The rearrangement links TRBV24-1 to TRBJ2-2; possible D gene TRBD1, 6 bases. In germline, CDR1 is KGHDR, CDR2 SFDVKD. The CDR3 runs 17 residues. V gave up 1 base and J gave up 7 bases, with 18 bases separating them. The CDR3 loop reads CATSDLRSRGGFGELFF. The CDR3 DNA is TGTGCCACCAGTGATTTACGGAGCAGGGGTGGCTTCGGGGAGCTGTTTTTT.

In its sample, this clonotype was seen a few times. V is TRBV4-1 and J is TRBJ1-1, with 9 positions matching TRBD1. CDR1 is MGHRA, CDR2 YSYEKL, per germline. This CDR3 is 17 amino acids long. J was trimmed by 4 bases and V by 4 bases; bases with no gene match: 13. The CDR3 protein is CASSRNGQGTGSTEAFF. CDR3 sequence (DNA): TGCGCCAGCAGCCGCAACGGACAGGGGACAGGGAGCACTGAAGCTTTCTTT.

This clonotype showed up just a few times. V and J are TRBV5-6 and TRBJ2-5; D possibly corresponds to TRBD2 (5 bases). CDR1 is SGHDT, CDR2 YYEEEE, per germline. The germline V and J ends were trimmed by 3 bases and 2 bases, with 8 bases remaining between them. The CDR3 spans 13 residues. The CDR3 here is CASSWRSQETQYF. Written as DNA, the CDR3 is TGTGCCAGCAGCTGGAGGAGTCAAGAGACCCAGTACTTC.

This clonotype showed up just a few times. This rearrangement joins TRBV6-2 or TRBV6-3 to TRBJ1-1; 7 bases map to TRBD1. The J segment lost 5 bases and the V segment lost 5 bases, leaving 14 bases of the junction unmatched. The CDR3 totals 16 residues. Per the germline V gene, CDR1 is MNHEY and CDR2 is SVGEGT. The CDR3 DNA is TGTGCCAGCAGTCTGGCAACCTACAGGGGCGGTACTGAAGCTTTCTTT. It codes for CASSLATYRGGTEAFF.

The chain uses TRBV9 and TRBJ1-6, with a possible D match to TRBD1 (6 bases). Germline V gene data show CDR1 as SGDLS and CDR2 as YYNGEE. The V end lost 2 bases, the J end lost 0 bases, and 6 bases lay between the germline ends. The CDR3 contains 15 residues. In DNA form, the CDR3 reads TGTGCCAGCAGCGTGACAGGCTCCTATAATTCACCCCTCCACTTT. The encoded protein is CASSVTGSYNSPLHF.

The sample holds many counts of this clonotype. V gene TRBV11-2 combines with J gene TRBJ1-4, with D possibly being TRBD1 (5 bases). Trimming pared 6 bases from V and 3 bases from J, leaving 11 bases between. CDR3 length equals 14 residues. In germline, CDR1 is SGHAT, CDR2 FQNNGV. Here the CDR3 reads CASSLGLANEKLFF. As DNA, the CDR3 is TGTGCCAGCAGTCTGGGGCTGGCTAATGAAAAACTGTTTTTT.

This clonotype was detected only a few times. The chain employs TRBV12-3 or TRBV12-4 and TRBJ2-3, with D tentatively TRBD2 (6 bases). V was pared by 4 bases and J by 4 bases, with 15 bases between. This CDR3 is built from 15 residues. The CDR3 nucleotides are TGTGCCAGCAGTTCTAGCGCCCCGTTGGCAGATACGCAGTATTTT. It specifies CASSSSAPLADTQYF.

The genes are TRBV18 and TRBJ1-1, with a weak D call TRBD1 (6 bases). The CDR3 spans 11 residues. The germline gives CDR1 KGHSH, CDR2 LQKENI. Trimming stripped 2 bases from V and 9 bases from J, with 7 bases between. CDR3 residues: CASSPGGQAFF. Here the CDR3 DNA reads TGTGCCAGCTCACCAGGGGGCCAAGCTTTCTTT.

The chain couples TRBV15 to TRBJ2-1; TRBD1 aligns across 9 bases. Germline V gene data show CDR1 as LNHNV and CDR2 as YYDKDF (reference sequence). Trimming took 1 base from V and 5 from J; bases not matched to a gene: 9. The CDR3 is 17 amino acids. The CDR3 here is CATSRGRGDRGNNEQFF. CDR3 coding DNA: TGTGCCACCAGCAGAGGACGCGGCGACAGGGGGAACAATGAGCAGTTCTTC.

This sequence joins TRBV3-1 and TRBJ1-6; D unresolved. V lost 3 bases to trimming and J lost 14 bases, with 14 bases between them. There are 13 residues in the CDR3. Germline CDR1 and CDR2: LGHDT and YNNKEL (reference sequence). The CDR3 protein is CASSQTTGGSLHF. For the CDR3, the DNA is TGTGCCAGCAGCCAGACTACTGGAGGGTCCCTCCACTTT.

This clonotype has only a few counts. V and J are TRBV7-9 and TRBJ1-1, with D hard to call. Germline V gene data show CDR1 as SEHNR and CDR2 as FQNEAQ (reference sequence). V was cut by 5 bases and J by 8 bases, with 15 bases left in between. This CDR3 region has 13 residues. The CDR3 spells CASSLPSGGEAFF. For the CDR3, the DNA is TGTGCCAGCAGCCTGCCCTCGGGAGGCGAAGCTTTCTTT.

A few counts support this clonotype. CDR3 protein: CATSRDLKENYGYTF. The DNA for the CDR3 is TGTGCCACCAGCAGAGATCTTAAGGAGAACTATGGCTACACCTTC. This chain links TRBV15 with TRBJ1-2; no firm D call. The CDR3 sequence is 15 residues long. Germline loops: CDR1 LNHNV, CDR2 YYDKDF (reference sequence). Trimming removed 0 bases at V and 2 bases at J, with 10 bases between.

The chain couples TRBV12-3 or TRBV12-4 to TRBJ2-2; D is uncertain. This CDR3 contains 13 residues. V lost 4 bases, J lost 5 bases, and 8 bases lay in between. This CDR3 is CASSWAETGELFF. As DNA, the CDR3 is TGTGCCAGCAGTTGGGCTGAAACCGGGGAGCTGTTTTTT.

V is TRBV7-2 and J is TRBJ2-7; D perhaps matches TRBD1 (6 bases). In germline, CDR1 is SGHTA, CDR2 FQGNSA. The V gene lost 3 bases and the J gene lost 3 bases, with 12 bases spanning the gap. This CDR3 spans 14 amino acids. CDR3 sequence reads: CASSLVDRFYEQYF. In DNA form, the CDR3 reads TGTGCCAGCAGCTTGGTGGACAGATTCTACGAGCAGTACTTC.

Written as DNA, the CDR3 is TGTGCCAGTAGTACCGGGACTGGGCAAAGATGGAACACTGAAGCTTTCTTT. Amino acid sequence: CASSTGTGQRWNTEAFF. The gene calls are TRBV19 and TRBJ1-1; a weak D match, TRBD1 (5 bases). Germline assignment: CDR1 LNHDA and CDR2 SQIVND (reference sequence). Trimming removed 4 bases from V and 1 base from J, with 19 bases in between. The CDR3 extends over 17 amino acids.

This clonotype was seen a handful of times. J is TRBJ1-2 and V is TRBV7-2; D gene ambiguous. CDR1 SGHTA and CDR2 FQGNSA come from the germline V gene. The V and J ends lost 4 bases and 0 bases respectively, with 9 bases between them. The CDR3 contains 14 residues. The CDR3 nucleotides read TGTGCCAGCAGCTGGGGTGGGACTAACTATGGCTACACCTTC. Protein sequence: CASSWGGTNYGYTF.